The clone carrying this TCR beta chain was seen ten or more times. Its antigen is not known. The germline gives CDR1 SEHNR, CDR2 FQNEAQ (reference sequence). The trim removed 3 bases at V and 2 bases at J, leaving 4 bases unmatched. The CDR3 is 15 residues long. TCRdb re-derived calls from the 5' RACE reads in MiXCR, one entry per CDR3 protein. The data contain 110,000 to 150,000 distinct CDR3 sequences, under 8% of them singletons. This entry comes from a study of T cells after yellow fever vaccination. Notes on the study in general: Weaker in magnitude, the secondary response showed a faster peak on day 5 versus 15. Re-detected after boosting: most primary clones, 96% of CD4 and roughly 88% of CD8. Clonotypes appearing in both CD4 and CD8 compartments existed, and their share was small. In FACS-sorted repertoires, abundant clonotypes from the bulk population could appear as contaminants.

Specimen: CD4+ T cells sorted from PBMCs, collected 10 days after the yellow fever booster vaccination. V and J are TRBV7-9 and TRBJ2-3, with 8 bases aligning to TRBD2. The receptor's source is a man in his thirties or forties who received the YFV17D yellow fever vaccine. The DNA of the CDR3 is TGTGCCAGCAGCTTCGTAGCGGGATACACAGATACGCAGTATTTT. Amino acids: CASSFVAGYTDTQYF.